This T cell receptor (beta chain) was recorded in a study of response to subunit inactivated influenza vaccine (dated by TCRdb to between 2017 and 2018). In the study overall: Deep quantitative T cell receptor repertoire profiling was used in the study to track responses to a trivalent subunit inactivated influenza vaccine.

From the cysteine up to the phenylalanine, the CDR3 has a length of 13 residues. Only the CDR3 part of the read is kept: 39 bases, read in frame from the first base. As encoded in the germline V gene (reference sequence), CDR1 is DFQATT while CDR2 is SNEGSKA. The junction shows trimming of 0 bases on V and 7 bases on J, plus 13 bases between the germline ends. Library preparation was by RT-PCR. This sample was sequenced with an Illumina HiSeq 2500. TCRdb itself trimmed the public reads at Q25 with fastp, ran MiXCR and retained productive beta chains. When rows share a CDR3 protein, they turn into one entry using the most common DNA and genes. This sample comprises hundreds of thousands of distinct CDR3 sequences, about 18% of them detected only once. The ten largest clones represent 11% of the sample. Concerning this clonotype: Its antigen is currently not known. The record has no base qualities; no much larger clone is one base away.

What the work shows at the level of the full study, not this receptor alone: According to the authors, only a limited number of new T cells may be recruited by each seasonal influenza vaccination.

The sequencing used PBMCs from blood, collected 4 to 6 days after vaccination. The chain links TRBV20-1 with TRBJ2-7, and perhaps TRBD2 as D gene, on 6 matching bases. This clonotype was obtained from a man aged 50 to 60 who received an inactivated influenza vaccine. Donor details come from another sample of the same person, matched by shared clones. At the DNA level, the sequence is TGCAGTGCTAGAGAGGGGACTCTGGGGGAGCAGTACTTC. It encodes CSAREGTLGEQYF.